This TCR beta chain was obtained from a study of T-cell memory formation after mild COVID-19. This clonotype was seen only a few times. Researchers used 5'RACE with constant-segment primers to make TCR alpha and TCR beta cDNA libraries that carry sample barcodes and UMIs. TCRdb fed the 5' RACE reads into MiXCR, producing one record per CDR3 protein. Of almost 250,000 distinct CDR3 sequences listed, approximately 15% are singletons. The sequence derives from an adult woman who had mild COVID-19 (a few samples of this study predate the infection). Cell type and time point are not known. The specimen sequenced was PBMCs or a T cell subset sorted from them (not recorded which).

CDR3 sequence reads: CATSRVRRVVGETQYF. DNA for the CDR3: TGTGCCACCAGCAGAGTCAGAAGGGTGGTCGGAGAGACCCAGTACTTC. The chain uses TRBV15 and TRBJ2-5, with D uncertain. CDR3 length: 16 residues. V lost 1 base to trimming and J lost 4 bases, with 16 bases between them. Germline V gives CDR1 LNHNV, CDR2 YYDKDF (reference sequence).